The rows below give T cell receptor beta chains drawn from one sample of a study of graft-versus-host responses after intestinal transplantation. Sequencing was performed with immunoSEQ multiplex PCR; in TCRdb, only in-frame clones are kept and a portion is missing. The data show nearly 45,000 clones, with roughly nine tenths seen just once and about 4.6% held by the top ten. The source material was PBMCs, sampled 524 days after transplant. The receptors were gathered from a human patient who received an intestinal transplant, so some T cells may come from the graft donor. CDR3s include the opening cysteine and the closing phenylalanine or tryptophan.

CDR3aa: CASSQRGQGGEKLFF
j_gene: TRBJ1-4
v_gene: TRBV6-6
len: 15

CDR3aa: CSVSGQGAEAFF
j_gene: TRBJ1-1
v_gene: TRBV29-1
len: 12

CDR3aa: CASSLASAPGLSYEQYF
j_gene: TRBJ2-7
v_gene: TRBV7-9
len: 17

CDR3aa: CASSQVLAGTDTQYF
j_gene: TRBJ2-3
v_gene: TRBV4-2
len: 15

CDR3aa: CASSSGQGQPQHF
j_gene: TRBJ1-5
v_gene: TRBV7-7
len: 13

CDR3aa: CASSLGTGGGETQYF
j_gene: TRBJ2-5
v_gene: TRBV27
len: 15

CDR3aa: CASSDRTGGAKNIQYF
j_gene: TRBJ2-4
v_gene: TRBV19
len: 16

CDR3aa: CASSRPGLHEQFF
j_gene: TRBJ2-1
v_gene: TRBV6-5
len: 13

CDR3aa: CASSYRRLAVTDTQYF
j_gene: TRBJ2-3
v_gene: TRBV6-6
len: 16

CDR3aa: CASRGTGSSPQHF
j_gene: TRBJ1-5
v_gene: TRBV28
len: 13

CDR3aa: CASSLGWTDQETQYF
j_gene: TRBJ2-5
v_gene: TRBV5-8
len: 15

CDR3aa: CASSWVEGSYNEQFF
j_gene: TRBJ2-1
v_gene: TRBV27
len: 15

CDR3aa: CATAGGGWSGNTIYF
j_gene: TRBJ1-3
v_gene: TRBV28
len: 15

CDR3aa: CASSLRGPGHSTLGYNEQFF
j_gene: TRBJ2-1
v_gene: TRBV5-1
len: 20

CDR3aa: CASSQDGEGARAFF
j_gene: TRBJ1-1
v_gene: TRBV4-1
len: 14

CDR3aa: CASSSPSGRAYNEQFF
j_gene: TRBJ2-1
v_gene: TRBV5-4
len: 16

CDR3aa: CASSHPSSYEQYF
j_gene: TRBJ2-7
v_gene: TRBV5-4
len: 13

CDR3aa: CASSSRGWSEGEQYF
j_gene: TRBJ2-7
v_gene: TRBV5-5
len: 15

CDR3aa: CASSLGLAYEQYF
j_gene: TRBJ2-7
v_gene: TRBV7-2
len: 13

CDR3aa: CASSLATGDYNEQFF
j_gene: TRBJ2-1
v_gene: TRBV13
len: 15

CDR3aa: CASSPASSYEQYF
j_gene: TRBJ2-7
v_gene: TRBV18
len: 13

CDR3aa: CASSVGLAGGADTQYF
j_gene: TRBJ2-3
v_gene: TRBV9
len: 16

CDR3aa: CASSDGQGLNTEAFF
j_gene: TRBJ1-1
v_gene: TRBV6-4
len: 15

CDR3aa: CASSFSGDHYEQYF
j_gene: TRBJ2-7
v_gene: TRBV6-1
len: 14

CDR3aa: CASSGGRDLYEQYF
j_gene: TRBJ2-7
v_gene: TRBV7-9
len: 14

CDR3aa: CASSLGGRAVYEQYF
j_gene: TRBJ2-7
v_gene: TRBV5-6
len: 15

CDR3aa: CASSLYPSGSSYNEQFF
j_gene: TRBJ2-1
v_gene: TRBV28
len: 17

CDR3aa: CASSDERETQYF
j_gene: TRBJ2-5
v_gene: TRBV6-1
len: 12

CDR3aa: CASSLSWGGQPQHF
j_gene: TRBJ1-5
v_gene: TRBV27
len: 14

CDR3aa: CASSPLGQSEAFF
j_gene: TRBJ1-1
v_gene: TRBV18
len: 13

CDR3aa: CASSFVGLYEQYF
j_gene: TRBJ2-7
v_gene: TRBV28
len: 13

CDR3aa: CASSAGSYEQYF
j_gene: TRBJ2-7
v_gene: TRBV27
len: 12

CDR3aa: CAWRGQVEKLFF
j_gene: TRBJ1-4
v_gene: TRBV30
len: 12

CDR3aa: CASSLAGFGETQYF
j_gene: TRBJ2-5
v_gene: TRBV28
len: 14